This T cell receptor (beta chain) was profiled in a study of T cell changes during pregnancy in multiple sclerosis. Method: immunoSEQ multiplex PCR; TCRdb's copy keeps in-frame clones and lacks some. The data contain some 80,000 clones, 94% of them singletons. The sequences come from CD4+ T cells from peripheral blood mononuclear cells, collected after pregnancy. The clonotype originates from a female donor with multiple sclerosis, enrolled in a pregnancy study.

CDR3 loop: CASSIASGSTNEKLFF. The CDR3 coding sequence is TGTGCCAGTAGTATCGCATCAGGGTCAACTAATGAAAAACTGTTTTTT. The V call is TRBV19, the J call TRBJ1-4; D may be TRBD1 (5 bases). CDR1 is LNHDA, CDR2 SQIVND, per germline (reference sequence). V gave up 3 bases and J gave up 0 bases, with 11 bases separating them. The CDR3 length is 16 residues.